This T cell receptor beta chain stems from a study of identical twins' blood T cells. One entry per CDR3 protein, called by TCRdb with MiXCR from the 5' RACE reads. This repertoire shows fewer than 450,000 distinct CDR3 sequences, 25% to 35% found once; its top ten account for 6.1%. A word on this clonotype: The CDR3 does not close with the conserved phenylalanine or tryptophan, likely indicating a read error.

The CDR3 sequence is 13 residues long. V was trimmed by 6 bases and J by 0 bases, leaving 10 bases between them. Germline V lookup: CDR1 SGHRS, CDR2 YFSETQ. The chain carries TRBV5-1 and TRBJ2-7; D gene uncertain. The sequence was obtained from a woman between 18 and 50 years old in good health. The sequenced material came from PBMCs. Here the CDR3 DNA reads TGCGCCAGCAACCTAAGGAGCTCCTACGAGCAGTACTCC. It is translated as CASNLRSSYEQYS.